One sample yielded the 21 T cell receptor beta chains listed below, sequenced in a study of post-analysis software for immune sequencing data. Their antigens are not known. Prepared TCR beta cDNA libraries contained unique molecular identifiers. A single record per CDR3 protein comes from TCRdb applying MiXCR to the PCR reads. The profile shows about 460,000 distinct CDR3 sequences, roughly 45% of them singletons. Regarding the study as a whole: Among a handful of TRBV segments more frequent in patients than controls were TRBV5-6, TRBV5-1 and TRBV20-1.

Sample: blood. The receptors stem from a girl under 18 with multiple sclerosis.

The chain is built from TRBV28 and TRBJ2-2; possible D gene TRBD2, 6 bases. In germline, CDR1 is MDHEN, CDR2 SYDVKM. V gave up 1 base and J gave up 6 bases, with 15 bases separating them. CDR3 length equals 16 residues. The chain's CDR3 is CASSLSDGSRAGELFF. The CDR3 DNA is TGTGCCAGCAGTTTATCCGACGGGAGCAGGGCCGGGGAGCTGTTTTTT. Complete variable domain (other parts from reference TRBV28 and TRBJ2-2): DVKVTQSSRYLVKRTGEKVFLECVQDMDHENMFWYRQDPGLGLRLIYFSYDVKMKEKGDIPEGYSVSREKKERFSLILESASTNQTSMYLCASSLSDGSRAGELFFGEGSRLTVL.

The chain is built from TRBV6-1 and TRBJ1-2, with D perhaps TRBD1 (5 bases). Germline V gene data show CDR1 as MNHNS and CDR2 as SASEGT. The CDR3 contains 14 residues. Trimming shortened V by 2 bases and J by 8 bases, and 15 bases separated the two germline ends. The CDR3 loop is CASSEHLGTLGYTF. CDR3 nucleotides: TGTGCCAGCAGTGAACACCTGGGGACCCTCGGCTACACCTTC.

The gene calls are TRBV28 and TRBJ2-7; 10 bases line up with TRBD2. Germline V lookup: CDR1 MDHEN, CDR2 SYDVKM. V dropped 5 bases and J dropped 1; count of bases not matched to a gene: 5. This CDR3 comprises 15 residues. The CDR3 nucleotides read TGTGCCAGCAGTCAGTCGACTAGCGGGTCCTACGAGCAGTACTTC. Residues: CASSQSTSGSYEQYF.

V gene TRBV20-1 combines with J gene TRBJ2-7; TRBD1 matches 9 bases. V lost 3 bases and J lost 1; bases outside the gene matches: 4. Germline V gene data show CDR1 as DFQATT and CDR2 as SNEGSKA (reference sequence). This CDR3 contains 14 residues. In DNA, the CDR3 is TGCAGTGCTAGCCCGGGGACAGGGTCCTACGAGCAGTACTTC. Its protein product is CSASPGTGSYEQYF.

This clonotype appeared a few times. The rearrangement uses TRBV4-2 and TRBJ2-5; 9 nucleotides line up with TRBD2. CDR3 length: 20 residues. From germline, CDR1 is LGHNA and CDR2 YNFKEQ. V trimming: 3 bases; J trimming: 2 bases; junction bases outside the gene matches: 19. CDR3 amino acids: CASSHPRLGLAGSWQETQYF. The CDR3 coding sequence is TGTGCCAGCAGCCATCCCCGACTAGGGCTAGCGGGATCTTGGCAAGAGACCCAGTACTTC.

V is TRBV7-9 and J is TRBJ1-4; D is uncertain. Germline CDR1 and CDR2: SEHNR and FQNEAQ (reference sequence). This CDR3 is 14 amino acids long. Deletions cut 6 bases from V and 8 bases from J, with 16 bases between. CDR3 bases: TGTGCCAGCAGTTCAGAGGAGAGAATGGAAAAACTGTTTTTT. Residues: CASSSEERMEKLFF.

The chain carries TRBV20-1 and TRBJ1-2, with 7 bases aligning to TRBD1. The CDR3 has 16 amino acids. Trimming took 0 bases from V and 6 from J; bases not matched to a gene: 13. Germline V gene data show CDR1 as DFQATT and CDR2 as SNEGSKA (reference sequence). DNA for the CDR3: TGCAGTGCTAGAGAAAGGGGGCAGGGCCCTAGGAATGGCTACACCTTC. Residues: CSARERGQGPRNGYTF.

In this sample, this clonotype turned up a few times. The CDR3 loop reads CSLGPEREGFDEQYF. CDR3 nucleotide sequence: TGCAGCCTTGGACCCGAGCGGGAGGGATTTGACGAGCAGTACTTC. The chain combines TRBV29-1 with TRBJ2-7, with 10 positions matching TRBD2. The length of the CDR3 is 15 residues. CDR1 SQVTM and CDR2 ANQGSEA come from the germline V gene. After removal of 8 bases from V and 5 bases from J, the junction contained 15 bases not matched to a gene.

V is TRBV7-2 and J is TRBJ1-5; D unclear. V was clipped by 4 bases and J by 0 bases, with 10 bases between them. From germline, CDR1 is SGHTA and CDR2 FQGNSA. The CDR3 consists of 15 residues. The CDR3 here is CASSSAGNSNQPQHF. The CDR3 DNA sequence: TGTGCCAGCAGCTCCGCCGGTAATAGCAATCAGCCCCAGCATTTT.

This sequence joins TRBV5-1 and TRBJ2-1; D gene ambiguous. Per germline, CDR1 SGHRS and CDR2 YFSETQ. This CDR3 region has 15 residues. Deletions cut 4 bases from V and 2 bases from J, with 13 bases between. The CDR3 reads CASSASRSAYNEQFF. Written as DNA, the CDR3 is TGCGCCAGCAGCGCCTCTAGGTCGGCCTACAATGAGCAGTTCTTC.

This clonotype has just a few counts. This chain uses TRBV2 with TRBJ2-7; D ambiguous. The germline V gene has CDR1 SNHLY and CDR2 FYNNEI. The germline V and J ends were trimmed by 8 bases and 2 bases, with 13 bases remaining between them. The CDR3 is made up of 13 amino acids. The CDR3 loop is CASRNGGTYEQYF. The DNA of the CDR3 is TGTGCCAGCCGCAACGGTGGGACCTACGAGCAGTACTTC. Drawing the rest from reference TRBV2 and TRBJ2-7, the complete variable domain is EPEVTQTPSHQVTQMGQEVILRCVPISNHLYFYWYRQILGQKVEFLVSFYNNEISEKSEIFDDQFSVERPDGSNFTLKIRSTKLEDSAMYFCASRNGGTYEQYFGPGTRLTVT.

J is TRBJ1-2 and V is TRBV7-2, with D perhaps TRBD1 (6 bases). The V gene's germline CDR1 is SGHTA and CDR2 FQGNSA. CDR3 size: 15 residues. The CDR3 here is CAPQQGGGENYGYTF. CDR3 DNA sequence: TGTGCACCACAACAAGGGGGGGGCGAGAACTATGGCTACACCTTC.

V and J are TRBV7-9 and TRBJ2-7; D may be TRBD2 (6 bases). Germline values: CDR1 SEHNR, CDR2 FQNEAQ (reference sequence). The CDR3 is made up of 17 amino acids. The V end lost 3 bases, the J end lost 0 bases, and 18 bases lay between the germline ends. CDR3 bases: TGTGCCAGCAGCTTTCGTAGGACTAACGAGAGCTCCTACGAGCAGTACTTC. Residues: CASSFRRTNESSYEQYF.

The chain links TRBV7-8 to TRBJ2-3; 12 bases agree with TRBD2. CDR3 length equals 18 residues. From germline, CDR1 is SGHVS and CDR2 FQNEAQ. With 5 bases clipped from V and 7 bases from J, the junction kept 16 bases outside the gene matches. CDR3 sequence: CASSTWGPRTSGINTQYF. The CDR3 nucleotides are TGTGCCAGCAGCACCTGGGGGCCCAGGACTAGCGGGATAAATACGCAGTATTTT.

Only a few counts were recorded for this clonotype. A read error may explain this, as a much larger clone is one base away. The J gene is TRBJ2-7, the V gene TRBV25-1; 7 bases align to TRBD2. Germline V gene data show CDR1 as MGHDK and CDR2 as SYGVNS. The ends lost 6 bases at V and 3 bases at J; junction bases unmatched: 8. The CDR3 has 14 amino acids. The CDR3 DNA sequence: TGTGCCAGCAGGGAGGGAGGGGCTGACTACGAGCAGTACTTC. This codes for CASREGGADYEQYF.

This clonotype was picked up a small number of times. The rearrangement uses TRBV20-1 and TRBJ2-3; TRBD2 aligns across 13 bases. The CDR3 runs 15 residues. V lost 5 bases, J lost 2 bases, and 4 bases stayed unmatched. Germline V gene lookup returns CDR1 DFQATT and CDR2 SNEGSKA (reference sequence). Written as DNA, the CDR3 is TGCAGTGCTCCTGGACTAGCGGGAGACACAGATACGCAGTATTTT. It yields the protein CSAPGLAGDTDTQYF.

V usage is TRBV7-2 and J usage is TRBJ2-1; D possibly uses TRBD1 or TRBD2 (5 bases each). The V gene's germline CDR1 is SGHTA and CDR2 FQGNSA. The CDR3 length is 14 residues. V lost 7 bases to trimming and J lost 2 bases, with 12 bases between them. CDR3 nucleotides: TGTGCCAGCATGGGGACGGTGACCTACAATGAGCAGTTCTTC. Translating gives CASMGTVTYNEQFF.

V is TRBV20-1 and J is TRBJ2-7; D possibly uses TRBD1 or TRBD2 (5 bases each). V was trimmed by 0 bases and J by 2 bases, leaving 17 bases between them. The CDR3 length is 16 residues. Germline-derived CDR1 and CDR2 are DFQATT and SNEGSKA (reference sequence). CDR3 protein: CSARDRARDAPYEQYF. The CDR3 DNA is TGCAGTGCTAGAGACCGAGCCCGGGACGCTCCCTACGAGCAGTACTTC.

The chain combines TRBV29-1 with TRBJ1-1, with 10 bases fitting TRBD1. V shed 7 bases, J shed 2 bases, and the junction held 7 bases outside the gene matches. Per germline, CDR1 SQVTM and CDR2 ANQGSEA. The CDR3 spans 14 residues. The CDR3 DNA sequence: TGCAGCGGTTCCGGGACAGGGGTTAACACTGAAGCTTTCTTT. Protein product: CSGSGTGVNTEAFF.

This clonotype appeared many times. This chain joins TRBV29-1 and TRBJ2-1; D is possibly TRBD1 or TRBD2 (5 bases each). Germline-derived CDR1 and CDR2 are SQVTM and ANQGSEA. This CDR3 contains 12 residues. The ends were cut back, 0 bases at V and 8 bases at J, with 8 bases in the middle. CDR3 coding DNA: TGCAGCGTTGAAGATCGGGGCTATGAGCAGTTCTTC. It encodes CSVEDRGYEQFF.

This chain uses TRBV29-1 with TRBJ2-7, with a possible D match to TRBD2 (7 bases). Germline loops: CDR1 SQVTM, CDR2 ANQGSEA. V shed 8 bases and J shed 7 bases, with 18 bases lying between them. The CDR3 runs to 12 residues. CDR3 sequence reads: CSPVGGDNEQYF. CDR3 sequence (DNA): TGCAGCCCGGTGGGGGGGGACAATGAGCAGTACTTC.